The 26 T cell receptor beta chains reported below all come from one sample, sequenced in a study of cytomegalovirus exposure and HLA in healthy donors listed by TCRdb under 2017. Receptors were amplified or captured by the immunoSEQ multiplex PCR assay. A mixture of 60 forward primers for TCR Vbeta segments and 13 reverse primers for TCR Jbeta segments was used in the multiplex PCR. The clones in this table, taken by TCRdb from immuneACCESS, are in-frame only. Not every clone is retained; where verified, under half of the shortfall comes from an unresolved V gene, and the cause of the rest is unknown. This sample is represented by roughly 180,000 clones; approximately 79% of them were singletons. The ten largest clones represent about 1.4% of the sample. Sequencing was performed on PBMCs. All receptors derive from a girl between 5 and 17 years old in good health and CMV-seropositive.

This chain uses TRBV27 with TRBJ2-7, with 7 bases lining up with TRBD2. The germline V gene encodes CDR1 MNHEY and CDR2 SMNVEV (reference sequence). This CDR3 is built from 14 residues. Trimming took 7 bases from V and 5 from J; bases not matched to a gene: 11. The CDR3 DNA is TGTGCCAGCACTCAGCGGTGGGGGGGAAACGAGCAGTACTTC. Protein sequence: CASTQRWGGNEQYF.

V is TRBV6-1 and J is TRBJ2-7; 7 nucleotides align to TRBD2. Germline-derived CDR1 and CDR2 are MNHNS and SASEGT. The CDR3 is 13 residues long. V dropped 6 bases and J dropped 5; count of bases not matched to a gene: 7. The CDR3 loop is CASRDGLVHEQYF. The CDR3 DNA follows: TGTGCCAGCAGGGATGGACTAGTCCACGAGCAGTACTTC.

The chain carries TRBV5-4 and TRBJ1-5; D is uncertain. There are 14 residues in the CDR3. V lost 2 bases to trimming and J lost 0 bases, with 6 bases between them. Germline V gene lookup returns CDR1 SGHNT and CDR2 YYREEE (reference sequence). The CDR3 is CASSFYGSNQPQHF. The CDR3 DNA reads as TGTGCCAGCAGCTTTTACGGTAGCAATCAGCCCCAGCATTTT.

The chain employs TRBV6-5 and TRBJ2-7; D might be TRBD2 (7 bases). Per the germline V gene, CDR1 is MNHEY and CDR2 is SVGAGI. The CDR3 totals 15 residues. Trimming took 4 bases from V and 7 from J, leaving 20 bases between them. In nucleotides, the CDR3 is TGTGCCAGCAGTTCACCCAGGGGAGGGGCCTTTGAGCAGTACTTC. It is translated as CASSSPRGGAFEQYF.

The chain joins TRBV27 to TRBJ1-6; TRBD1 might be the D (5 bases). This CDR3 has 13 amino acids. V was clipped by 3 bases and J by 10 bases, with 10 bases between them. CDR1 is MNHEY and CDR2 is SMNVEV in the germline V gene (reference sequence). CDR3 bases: TGTGCCAGCAGTTTGGGGGGAAGCTCACCCCTCCACTTT. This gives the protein CASSLGGSSPLHF.

CDR3 loop: CASTTGTMNTEAFF. CDR3 nucleotides: TGTGCCAGCACGACAGGGACCATGAACACTGAAGCTTTCTTT. The chain is built from TRBV27 and TRBJ1-1; TRBD1 agrees at 7 bases. CDR1 and CDR2 from the germline V gene are MNHEY and SMNVEV (reference sequence). The ends lost 7 bases at V and 0 bases at J; junction bases unmatched: 5. This CDR3 region has 14 residues.

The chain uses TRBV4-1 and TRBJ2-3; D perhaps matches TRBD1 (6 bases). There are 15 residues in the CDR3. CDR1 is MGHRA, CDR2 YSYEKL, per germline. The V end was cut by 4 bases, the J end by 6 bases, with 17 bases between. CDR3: CASSLTYRVTDTQYF. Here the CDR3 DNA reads TGCGCCAGCAGCCTCACATACAGGGTTACCGATACGCAGTATTTT.

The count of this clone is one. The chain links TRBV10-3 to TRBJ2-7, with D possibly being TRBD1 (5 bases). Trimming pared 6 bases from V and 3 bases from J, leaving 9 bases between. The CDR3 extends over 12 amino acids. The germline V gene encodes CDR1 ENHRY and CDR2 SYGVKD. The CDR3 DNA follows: TGTGCCATCAGCAGGGAAGACTACGAGCAGTACTTC. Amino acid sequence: CAISREDYEQYF.

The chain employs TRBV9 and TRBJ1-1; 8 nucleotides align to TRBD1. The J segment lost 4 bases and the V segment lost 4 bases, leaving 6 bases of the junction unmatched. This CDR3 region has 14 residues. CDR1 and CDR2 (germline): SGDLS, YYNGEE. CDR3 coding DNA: TGTGCCAGCAGCTCAGGACAGGGAGGCACTGAAGCTTTCTTT. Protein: CASSSGQGGTEAFF.

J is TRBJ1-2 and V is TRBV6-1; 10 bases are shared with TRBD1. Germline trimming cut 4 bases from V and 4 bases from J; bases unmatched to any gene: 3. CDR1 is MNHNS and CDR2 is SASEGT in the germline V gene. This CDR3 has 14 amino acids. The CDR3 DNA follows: TGTGCCAGCAGTGGACAGGGGGCAATCTATGGCTACACCTTC. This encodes CASSGQGAIYGYTF.

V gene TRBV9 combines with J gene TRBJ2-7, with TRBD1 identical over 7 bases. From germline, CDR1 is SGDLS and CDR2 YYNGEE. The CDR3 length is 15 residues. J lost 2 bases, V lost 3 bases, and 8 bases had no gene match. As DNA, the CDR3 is TGTGCCAGCAGCGAGGGACAGACCCCCACCTACGAGCAGTACTTC. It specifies CASSEGQTPTYEQYF.

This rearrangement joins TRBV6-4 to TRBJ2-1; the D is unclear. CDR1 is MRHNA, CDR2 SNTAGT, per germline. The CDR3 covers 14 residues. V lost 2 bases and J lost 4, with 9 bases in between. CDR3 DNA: TGTGCCAGCAGTGACGGTGGCCAGTACAATGAGCAGTTCTTC. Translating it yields CASSDGGQYNEQFF.

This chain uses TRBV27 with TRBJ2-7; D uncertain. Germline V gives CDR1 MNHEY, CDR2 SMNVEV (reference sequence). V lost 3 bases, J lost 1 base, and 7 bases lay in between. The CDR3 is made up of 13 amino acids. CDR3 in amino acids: CASSFGVSYEQYF. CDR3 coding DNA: TGTGCCAGCAGTTTCGGTGTGTCCTACGAGCAGTACTTC.

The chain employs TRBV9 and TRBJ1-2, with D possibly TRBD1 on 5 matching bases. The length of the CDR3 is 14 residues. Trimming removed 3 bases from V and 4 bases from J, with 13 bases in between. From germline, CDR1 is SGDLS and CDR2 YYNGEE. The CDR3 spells CASSGPRDPYGYTF. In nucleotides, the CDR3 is TGTGCCAGCAGCGGACCGCGGGACCCCTATGGCTACACCTTC.

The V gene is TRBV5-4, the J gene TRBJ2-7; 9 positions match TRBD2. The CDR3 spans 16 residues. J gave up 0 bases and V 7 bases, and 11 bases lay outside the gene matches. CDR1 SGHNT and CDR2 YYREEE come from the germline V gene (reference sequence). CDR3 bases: TGTGCCAGCGGGGCGGGGGGGCCTTCAGACTCCTACGAGCAGTACTTC. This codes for CASGAGGPSDSYEQYF.

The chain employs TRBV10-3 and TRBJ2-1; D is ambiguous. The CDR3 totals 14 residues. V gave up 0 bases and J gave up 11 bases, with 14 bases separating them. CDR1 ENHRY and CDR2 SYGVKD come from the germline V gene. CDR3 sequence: CAISESIQNAQQFF. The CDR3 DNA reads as TGTGCCATCAGTGAGTCGATACAGAATGCTCAGCAGTTCTTC.

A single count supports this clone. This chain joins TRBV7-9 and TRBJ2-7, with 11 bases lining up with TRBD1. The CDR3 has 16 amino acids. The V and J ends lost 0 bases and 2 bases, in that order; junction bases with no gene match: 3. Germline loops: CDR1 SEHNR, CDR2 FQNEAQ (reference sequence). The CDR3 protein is CASSLAPGQGAYEQYF. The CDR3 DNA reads TGTGCCAGCAGCTTAGCCCCGGGACAGGGGGCCTACGAGCAGTACTTC.

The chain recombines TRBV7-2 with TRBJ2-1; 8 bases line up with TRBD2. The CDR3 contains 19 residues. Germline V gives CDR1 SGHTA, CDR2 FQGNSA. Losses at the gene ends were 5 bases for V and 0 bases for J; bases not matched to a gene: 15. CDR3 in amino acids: CASSPRGGGGVSSYNEQFF. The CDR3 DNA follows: TGTGCCAGCAGCCCTCGGGGGGGCGGGGGTGTAAGCTCCTACAATGAGCAGTTCTTC.

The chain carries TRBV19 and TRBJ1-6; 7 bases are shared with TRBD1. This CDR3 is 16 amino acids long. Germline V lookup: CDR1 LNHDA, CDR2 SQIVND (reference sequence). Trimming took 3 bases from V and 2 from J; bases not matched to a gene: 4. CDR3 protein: CASSMTGITYNSPLHF. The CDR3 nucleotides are TGTGCCAGTAGTATGACAGGGATCACCTATAATTCACCCCTCCACTTT.

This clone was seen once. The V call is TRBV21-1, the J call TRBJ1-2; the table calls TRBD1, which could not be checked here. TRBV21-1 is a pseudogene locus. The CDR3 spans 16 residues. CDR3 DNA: TGTGCCAGCAGCAAAGAGGGGTGTACGGAGTACTATGGCTACACCTTC. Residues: CASSKEGCTEYYGYTF.

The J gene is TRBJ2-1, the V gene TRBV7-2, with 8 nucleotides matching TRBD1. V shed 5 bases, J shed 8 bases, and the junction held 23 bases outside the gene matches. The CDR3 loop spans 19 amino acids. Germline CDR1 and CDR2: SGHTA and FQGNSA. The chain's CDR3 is CASSGGPGLDRANVYEQFF. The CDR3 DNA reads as TGTGCCAGCAGCGGAGGACCCGGCCTGGACAGGGCTAATGTCTATGAGCAGTTCTTC.

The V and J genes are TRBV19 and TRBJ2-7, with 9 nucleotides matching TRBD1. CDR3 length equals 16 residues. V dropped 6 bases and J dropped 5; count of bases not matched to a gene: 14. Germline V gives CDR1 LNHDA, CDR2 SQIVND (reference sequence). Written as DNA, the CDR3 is TGTGCCAGTAGGCTCGAACCGGGACAGGGACCTAACGAGCAGTACTTC. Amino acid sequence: CASRLEPGQGPNEQYF.

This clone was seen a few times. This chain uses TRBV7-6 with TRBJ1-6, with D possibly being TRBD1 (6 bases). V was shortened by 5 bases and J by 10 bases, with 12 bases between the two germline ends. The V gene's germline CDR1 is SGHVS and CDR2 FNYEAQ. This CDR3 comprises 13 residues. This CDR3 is CASSPQGFSPLHF. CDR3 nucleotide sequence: TGTGCCAGCAGCCCACAGGGATTCTCACCCCTCCACTTT.

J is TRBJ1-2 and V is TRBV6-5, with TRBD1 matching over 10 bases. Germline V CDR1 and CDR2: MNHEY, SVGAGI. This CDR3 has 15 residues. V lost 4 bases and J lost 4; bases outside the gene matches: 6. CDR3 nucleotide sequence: TGTGCCAGCAGTTCCGACAGGGGGCGGGTCTATGGCTACACCTTC. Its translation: CASSSDRGRVYGYTF.

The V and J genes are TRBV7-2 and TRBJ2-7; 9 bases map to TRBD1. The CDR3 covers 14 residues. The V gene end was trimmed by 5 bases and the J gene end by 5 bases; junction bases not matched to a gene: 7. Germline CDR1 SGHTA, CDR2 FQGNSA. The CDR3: CASSPQTGGHEQYF. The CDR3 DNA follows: TGTGCCAGCAGCCCTCAGACAGGGGGGCACGAGCAGTACTTC.

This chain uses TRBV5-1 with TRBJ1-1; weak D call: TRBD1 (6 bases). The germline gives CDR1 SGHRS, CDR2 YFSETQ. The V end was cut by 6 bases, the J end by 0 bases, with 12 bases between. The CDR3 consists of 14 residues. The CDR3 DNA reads TGCGCCAGCACACCAACAGGGCTGAACACTGAAGCTTTCTTT. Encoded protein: CASTPTGLNTEAFF.